Given below is one TCR beta chain in context. The antigen remains unidentified. This specimen comes from a study of T cell responses to AZD1222 COVID-19 vaccine. Notes on the study in general: CD4 TCRs associated with vaccination spanned spike, dominating at 160-218 and 743-854. Baseline seropositivity occurred in only six or seven AZD1222 recipients.

CDR3 size: 13 residues. Trimming took 7 bases from V and 6 from J; bases not matched to a gene: 2. CDR1 is LNHDA, CDR2 SQIVND, per germline (reference sequence). Data came from immunoSEQ multiplex PCR; TCRdb stores just in-frame clones and leaves some out. In the table there are roughly 150,000 clones, approximately 89% of which are singletons. The sequence derives from an adult who received the AZD1222 COVID-19 vaccine. The sequencing here drew on peripheral blood, taken 28 days after the second AZD1222 dose. The chain combines TRBV19 with TRBJ2-2; 10 nucleotides align to TRBD1. The CDR3 spells CASTGQGAGELFF. DNA for the CDR3: TGTGCCAGTACTGGACAGGGGGCCGGGGAGCTGTTTTTT.